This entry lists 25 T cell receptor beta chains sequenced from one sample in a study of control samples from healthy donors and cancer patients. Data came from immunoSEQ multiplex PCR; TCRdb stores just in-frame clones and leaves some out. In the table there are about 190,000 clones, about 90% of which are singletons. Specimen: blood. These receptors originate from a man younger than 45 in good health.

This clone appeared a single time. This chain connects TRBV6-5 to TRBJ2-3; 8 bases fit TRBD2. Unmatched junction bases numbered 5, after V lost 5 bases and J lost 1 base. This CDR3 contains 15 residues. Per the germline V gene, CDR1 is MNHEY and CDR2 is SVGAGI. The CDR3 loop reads CASSSSGARTDTQYF. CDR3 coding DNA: TGTGCCAGCAGTAGTAGCGGGGCCCGCACAGATACGCAGTATTTT.

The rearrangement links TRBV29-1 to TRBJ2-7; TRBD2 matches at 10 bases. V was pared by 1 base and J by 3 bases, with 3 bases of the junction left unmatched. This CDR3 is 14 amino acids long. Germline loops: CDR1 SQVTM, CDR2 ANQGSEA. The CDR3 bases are TGCAGCGTTGAAGGGCTAGCGGGGGTCTACGAGCAGTACTTC. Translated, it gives CSVEGLAGVYEQYF.

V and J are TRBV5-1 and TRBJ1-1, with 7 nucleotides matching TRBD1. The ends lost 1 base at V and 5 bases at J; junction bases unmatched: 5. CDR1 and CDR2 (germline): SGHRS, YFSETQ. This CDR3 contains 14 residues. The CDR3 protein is CASSLWDSQTEAFF. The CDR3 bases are TGCGCCAGCAGCTTGTGGGACAGTCAAACTGAAGCTTTCTTT.

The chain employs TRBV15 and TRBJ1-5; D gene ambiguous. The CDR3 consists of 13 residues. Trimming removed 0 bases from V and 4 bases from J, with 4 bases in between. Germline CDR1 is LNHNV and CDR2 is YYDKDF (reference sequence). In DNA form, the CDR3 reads TGTGCCACCAGCAGAGAAGAGAATCAGCCCCAGCATTTT. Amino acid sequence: CATSREENQPQHF.

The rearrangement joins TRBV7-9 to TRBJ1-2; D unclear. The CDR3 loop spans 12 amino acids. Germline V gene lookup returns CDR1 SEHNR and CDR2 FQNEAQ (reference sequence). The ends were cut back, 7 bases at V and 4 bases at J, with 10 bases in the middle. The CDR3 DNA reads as TGTGCCAGCAAGGACCTTTCCTATGGCTACACCTTC. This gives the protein CASKDLSYGYTF.

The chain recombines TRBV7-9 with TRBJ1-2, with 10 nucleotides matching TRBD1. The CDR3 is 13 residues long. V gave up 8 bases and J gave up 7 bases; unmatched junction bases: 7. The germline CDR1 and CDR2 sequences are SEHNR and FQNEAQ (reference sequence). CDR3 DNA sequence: TGTGCCAGCTCAGGACAGGGGGTTTCTGGCTACACCTTC. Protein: CASSGQGVSGYTF.

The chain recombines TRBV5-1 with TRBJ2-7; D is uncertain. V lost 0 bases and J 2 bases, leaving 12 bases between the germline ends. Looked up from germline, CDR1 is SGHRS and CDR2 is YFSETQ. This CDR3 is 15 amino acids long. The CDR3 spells CASSLAQAGAYEQYF. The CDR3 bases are TGCGCCAGCAGCTTGGCTCAGGCAGGCGCCTACGAGCAGTACTTC.

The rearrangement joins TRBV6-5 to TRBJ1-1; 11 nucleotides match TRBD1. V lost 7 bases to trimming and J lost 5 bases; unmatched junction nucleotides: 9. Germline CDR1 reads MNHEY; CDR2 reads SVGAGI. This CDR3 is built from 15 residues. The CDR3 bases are TGTGCCAGCAACGATCGGACAGGGGGCGGGACTGAAGCTTTCTTT. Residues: CASNDRTGGGTEAFF.

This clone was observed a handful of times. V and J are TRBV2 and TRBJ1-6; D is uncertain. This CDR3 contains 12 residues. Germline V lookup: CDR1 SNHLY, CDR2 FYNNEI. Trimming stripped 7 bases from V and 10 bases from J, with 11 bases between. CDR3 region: CASNRDRSPLHF. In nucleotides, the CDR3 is TGTGCCAGCAACCGTGATCGATCACCCCTCCACTTT.

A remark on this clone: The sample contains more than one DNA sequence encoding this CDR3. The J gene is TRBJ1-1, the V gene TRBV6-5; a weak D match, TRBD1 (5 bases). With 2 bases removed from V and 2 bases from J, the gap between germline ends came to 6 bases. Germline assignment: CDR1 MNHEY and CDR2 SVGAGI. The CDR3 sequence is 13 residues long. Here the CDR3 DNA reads TGTGCCAGCAGTTACCAGGGCAACACTGAAGCTTTCTTT. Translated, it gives CASSYQGNTEAFF.

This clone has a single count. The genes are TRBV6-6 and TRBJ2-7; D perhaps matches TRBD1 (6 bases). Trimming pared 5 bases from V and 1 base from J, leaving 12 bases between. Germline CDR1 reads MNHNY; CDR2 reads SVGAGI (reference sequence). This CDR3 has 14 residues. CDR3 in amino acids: CASSPRGGSYEQYF. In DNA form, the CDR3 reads TGTGCCAGCAGTCCCCGAGGGGGATCCTACGAGCAGTACTTC.

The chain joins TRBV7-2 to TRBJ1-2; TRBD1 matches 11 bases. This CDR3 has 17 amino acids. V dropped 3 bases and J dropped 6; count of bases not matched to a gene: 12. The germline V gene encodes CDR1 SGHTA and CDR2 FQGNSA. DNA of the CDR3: TGTGCCAGCAGCTTCGGGACAGGGGGGATGGGGATTAATGGCTACACCTTC. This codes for CASSFGTGGMGINGYTF.

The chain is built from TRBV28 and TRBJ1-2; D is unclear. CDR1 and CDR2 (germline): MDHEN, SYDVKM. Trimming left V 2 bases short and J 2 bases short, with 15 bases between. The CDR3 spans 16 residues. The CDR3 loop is CASSLASGHENYGYTF. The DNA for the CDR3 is TGTGCCAGCAGTTTAGCGTCCGGGCACGAAAACTATGGCTACACCTTC.

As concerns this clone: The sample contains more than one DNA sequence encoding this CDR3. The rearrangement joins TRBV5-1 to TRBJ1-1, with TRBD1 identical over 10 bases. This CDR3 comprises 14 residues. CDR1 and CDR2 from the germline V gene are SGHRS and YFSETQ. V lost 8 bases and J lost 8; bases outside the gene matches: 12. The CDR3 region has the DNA TGCGCCAGTAGCCCACCCGACAGGGGGCGGGAAGCTTTCTTT. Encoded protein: CASSPPDRGREAFF.

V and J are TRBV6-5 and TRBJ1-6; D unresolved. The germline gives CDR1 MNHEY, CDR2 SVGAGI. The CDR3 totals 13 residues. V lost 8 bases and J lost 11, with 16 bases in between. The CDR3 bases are TGTGCCAGCCTATTACGTCCAGGAACACCCCTCCACTTT. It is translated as CASLLRPGTPLHF.

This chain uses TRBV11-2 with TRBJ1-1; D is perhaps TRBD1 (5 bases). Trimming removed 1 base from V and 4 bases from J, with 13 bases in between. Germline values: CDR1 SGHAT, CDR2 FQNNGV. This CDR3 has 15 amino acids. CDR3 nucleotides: TGTGCCAGCAGCTTAGGGACACAGGTGGGCACTGAAGCTTTCTTT. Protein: CASSLGTQVGTEAFF.

CDR3 DNA sequence: TGTGCCAGCAGCGTAGGTGTCACAGATACGCAGTATTTT. This codes for CASSVGVTDTQYF. The chain has TRBV9 and TRBJ2-3; D call uncertain. V lost 0 bases to trimming and J lost 2 bases, with 4 bases between them. The CDR3 length is 13 residues. The germline V gene has CDR1 SGDLS and CDR2 YYNGEE.

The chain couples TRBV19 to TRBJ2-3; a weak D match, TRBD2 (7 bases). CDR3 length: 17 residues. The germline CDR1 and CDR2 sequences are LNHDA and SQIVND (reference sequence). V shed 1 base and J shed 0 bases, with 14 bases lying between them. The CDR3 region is CASSIVGASGSTDTQYF. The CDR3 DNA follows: TGTGCCAGTAGTATAGTGGGGGCTAGCGGAAGCACAGATACGCAGTATTTT.

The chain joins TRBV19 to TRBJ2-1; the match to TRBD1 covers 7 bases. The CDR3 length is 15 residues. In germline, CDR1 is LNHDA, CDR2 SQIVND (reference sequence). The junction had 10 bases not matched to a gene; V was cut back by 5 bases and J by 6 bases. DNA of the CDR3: TGTGCCAGTAGTTTACAGGGGCCCTTGGGCAATGAGCAGTTCTTC. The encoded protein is CASSLQGPLGNEQFF.

The CDR3 reads CASSLLQRAYNEQFF. CDR3 nucleotide sequence: TGTGCCAGCAGTTTGTTGCAGAGAGCCTACAATGAGCAGTTCTTC. The chain employs TRBV28 and TRBJ2-1; no reliable D call. Per germline, CDR1 MDHEN and CDR2 SYDVKM. The CDR3 sequence is 15 residues long. Trimming took 3 bases from V and 2 from J, leaving 11 bases between them.

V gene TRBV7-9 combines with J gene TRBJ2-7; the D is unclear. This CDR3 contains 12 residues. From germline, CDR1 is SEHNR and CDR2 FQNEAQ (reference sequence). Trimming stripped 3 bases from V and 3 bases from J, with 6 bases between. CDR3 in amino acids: CASSLSGYEQYF. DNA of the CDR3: TGTGCCAGCAGCTTGAGTGGCTACGAGCAGTACTTC.

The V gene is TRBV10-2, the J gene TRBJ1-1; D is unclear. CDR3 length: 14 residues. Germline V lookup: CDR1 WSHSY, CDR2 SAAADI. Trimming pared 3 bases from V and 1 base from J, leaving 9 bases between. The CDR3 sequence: CASSDPGRNTEAFF. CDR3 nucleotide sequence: TGCGCCAGCAGTGATCCCGGGCGGAACACTGAAGCTTTCTTT.

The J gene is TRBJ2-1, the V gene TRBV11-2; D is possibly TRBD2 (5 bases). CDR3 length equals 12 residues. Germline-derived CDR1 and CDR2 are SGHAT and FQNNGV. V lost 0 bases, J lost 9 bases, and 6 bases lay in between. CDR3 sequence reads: CASSLDRGEQFF. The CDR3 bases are TGTGCCAGCAGCTTAGACCGGGGTGAGCAGTTCTTC.

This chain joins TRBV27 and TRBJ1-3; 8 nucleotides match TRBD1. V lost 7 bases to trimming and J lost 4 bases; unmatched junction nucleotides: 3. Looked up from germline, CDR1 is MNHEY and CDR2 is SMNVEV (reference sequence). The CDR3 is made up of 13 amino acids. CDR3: CASIGQGGNTIYF. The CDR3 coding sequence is TGTGCCAGCATAGGACAGGGAGGAAACACCATATATTTT.

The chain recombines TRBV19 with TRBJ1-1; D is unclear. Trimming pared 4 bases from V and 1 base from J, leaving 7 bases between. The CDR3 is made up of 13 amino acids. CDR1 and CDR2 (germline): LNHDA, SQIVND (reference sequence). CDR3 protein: CASSNLGNTEAFF. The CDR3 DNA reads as TGTGCCAGTAGTAACCTAGGGAACACTGAAGCTTTCTTT.